This T cell receptor (beta chain) was sequenced in a study of T cells in localized non-small cell lung cancer. Study results and limitations: Clonality peaked in uninvolved adjacent lung rather than tumor. Longer overall survival was associated with a higher density of T cells in the blood. One tumor region alone was sequenced, and heterogeneity therefore remains possible.

Remarks on this clone: What it recognizes is unknown. The sample carries other DNA sequences with the same CDR3.

The data were produced by immunoSEQ multiplex PCR, yet TCRdb's version contains in-frame clones alone and is incomplete. In the table there are 15,000 to 20,000 clones, 80% to 90% of which are singletons. This TCR came from a male donor older than 55 with stage III lung adenocarcinoma. The source material was peripheral blood, sampled before any cancer treatment.

The CDR3 bases are TGTGCCAGTAGTCCCGGACAGGGGAGCACTGAAGCTTTCTTT. It specifies CASSPGQGSTEAFF. The chain uses TRBV19 and TRBJ1-1, with 9 bases fitting TRBD1. The CDR3 runs to 14 residues. V dropped 5 bases and J dropped 4; count of bases not matched to a gene: 5. From germline, CDR1 is LNHDA and CDR2 SQIVND (reference sequence).